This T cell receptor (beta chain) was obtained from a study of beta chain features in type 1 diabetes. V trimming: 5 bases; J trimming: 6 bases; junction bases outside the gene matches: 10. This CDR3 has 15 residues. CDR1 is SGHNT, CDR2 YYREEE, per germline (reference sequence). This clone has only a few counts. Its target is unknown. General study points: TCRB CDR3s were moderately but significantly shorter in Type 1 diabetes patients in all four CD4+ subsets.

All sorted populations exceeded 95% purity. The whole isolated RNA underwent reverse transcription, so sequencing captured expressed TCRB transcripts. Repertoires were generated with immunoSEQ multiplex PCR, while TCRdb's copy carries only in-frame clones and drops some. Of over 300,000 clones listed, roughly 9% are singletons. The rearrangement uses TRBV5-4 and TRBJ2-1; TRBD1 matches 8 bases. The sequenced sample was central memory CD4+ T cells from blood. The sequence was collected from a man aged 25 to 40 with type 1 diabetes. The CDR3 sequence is CASRQKPDRANEQFF. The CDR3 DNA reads TGTGCCAGCAGACAAAAACCGGACAGGGCCAATGAGCAGTTCTTC.